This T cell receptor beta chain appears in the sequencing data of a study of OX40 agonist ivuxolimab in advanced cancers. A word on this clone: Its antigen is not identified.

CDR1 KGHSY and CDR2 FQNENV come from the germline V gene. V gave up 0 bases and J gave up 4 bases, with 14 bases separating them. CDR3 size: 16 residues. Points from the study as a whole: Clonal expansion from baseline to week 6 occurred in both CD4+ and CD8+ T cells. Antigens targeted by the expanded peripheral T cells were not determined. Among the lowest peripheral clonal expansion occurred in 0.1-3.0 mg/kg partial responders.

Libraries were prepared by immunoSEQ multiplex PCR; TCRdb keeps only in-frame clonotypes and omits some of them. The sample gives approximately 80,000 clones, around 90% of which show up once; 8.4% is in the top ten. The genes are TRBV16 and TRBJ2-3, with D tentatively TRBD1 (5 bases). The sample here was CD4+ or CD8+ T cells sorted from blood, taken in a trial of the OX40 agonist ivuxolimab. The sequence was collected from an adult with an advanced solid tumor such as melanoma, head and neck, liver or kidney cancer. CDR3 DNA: TGTGCCAGCAGCCAATCGATGGCCAGGGCGGCAGATACGCAGTATTTT. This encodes CASSQSMARAADTQYF.